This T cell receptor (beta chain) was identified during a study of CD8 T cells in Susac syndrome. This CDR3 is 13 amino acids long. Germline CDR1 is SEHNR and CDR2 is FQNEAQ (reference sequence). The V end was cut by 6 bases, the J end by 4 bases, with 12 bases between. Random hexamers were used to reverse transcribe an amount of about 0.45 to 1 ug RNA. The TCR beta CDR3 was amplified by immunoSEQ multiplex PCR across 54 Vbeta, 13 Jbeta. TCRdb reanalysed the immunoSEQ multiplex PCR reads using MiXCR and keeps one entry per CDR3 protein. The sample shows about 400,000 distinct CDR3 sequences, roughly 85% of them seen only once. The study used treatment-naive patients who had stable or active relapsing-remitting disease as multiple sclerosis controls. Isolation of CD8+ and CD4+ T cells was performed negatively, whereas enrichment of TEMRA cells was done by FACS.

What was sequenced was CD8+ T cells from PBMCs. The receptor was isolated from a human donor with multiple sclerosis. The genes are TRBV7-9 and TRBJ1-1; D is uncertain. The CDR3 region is CASSAPGSTEAFF. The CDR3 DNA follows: TGTGCCAGCAGTGCTCCGGGTTCCACTGAAGCTTTCTTT.